This passage covers 9 T cell receptor beta chains from one sample sequenced in a study of naive and memory T cell subsets. Study findings and constraints: A few larger clonotypes appeared in naive repertoires, especially CD8, possibly memory cells re-expressing CD45RA.

An equimolar mix of two oligonucleotides served as the beta constant-region primer for TRBC1 and TRBC2. Nested alpha and beta constant-region primers with the SP2 primer drove four PCR rounds on ligated cDNA. TCRdb redid the calling of the UMI-ligation and nested PCR reads with MiXCR, one entry per CDR3 protein. The data hold 120,000 to 150,000 distinct CDR3 sequences, with under 25% observed a single time. Antigen specificity for these receptors is unknown. Sample: naive CD8+ T cells from blood. These receptors all come from a human donor in good health.

The rearrangement joins TRBV27 to TRBJ2-7; D uncertain. The CDR3 is 16 amino acids. Germline CDR1 and CDR2: MNHEY and SMNVEV (reference sequence). The V end was cut by 1 base, the J end by 0 bases, with 13 bases between. CDR3 sequence (DNA): TGTGCCAGCAGTTTATTATCCCGGCATGACTCCTACGAGCAGTACTTC. This codes for CASSLLSRHDSYEQYF.

The V gene is TRBV29-1, the J gene TRBJ2-7; 10 positions match TRBD2. From germline, CDR1 is SQVTM and CDR2 ANQGSEA. This CDR3 region has 22 residues. With 4 bases clipped from V and 6 bases from J, the junction kept 33 bases outside the gene matches. CDR3 sequence (DNA): TGCAGCGTTGGAGATAAAAGGGACTTATCTATCACCCAACTAGCGGGATCTCCCGAGCAGTACTTC. This encodes CSVGDKRDLSITQLAGSPEQYF.

This clonotype appeared a few times. DNA for the CDR3: TGCAGCGTTGAATATCCAGGTACTGAAGCTTTCTTT. It codes for CSVEYPGTEAFF. V gene TRBV29-1 combines with J gene TRBJ1-1; D unclear. Trimming removed 2 bases from V and 5 bases from J, with 9 bases in between. Germline CDR1 and CDR2: SQVTM and ANQGSEA. The CDR3 contains 12 residues.

The table lists this clonotype with a few counts. This chain links TRBV14 with TRBJ2-7; possible D gene TRBD2, 6 bases. V was clipped by 3 bases and J by 6 bases, with 6 bases between them. Germline CDR1 and CDR2: SGHDN and FVKESK. CDR3 size: 11 residues. Written as DNA, the CDR3 is TGTGCCAGCAGCCAGGGAGGCGAGCAGTACTTC. Translation: CASSQGGEQYF.

This clonotype has just a few counts. This sequence joins TRBV7-2 and TRBJ2-1; D unresolved. V lost 3 bases to trimming and J lost 4 bases, with 7 bases between them. In germline, CDR1 is SGHTA, CDR2 FQGNSA. This CDR3 spans 13 amino acids. In DNA, the CDR3 is TGTGCCAGCAGCTTCTGGGGATACAATGAGCAGTTCTTC. Translating it yields CASSFWGYNEQFF.

The rearrangement links TRBV12-3 or TRBV12-4 to TRBJ2-1; TRBD2 matches 10 bases. The trim removed 7 bases at V and 8 bases at J, leaving 5 bases unmatched. The CDR3 sequence is 13 residues long. As DNA, the CDR3 is TGTGCCAGCACCGGGCTAGCGGGAGATGAGCAGTTCTTC. As protein: CASTGLAGDEQFF.

V gene TRBV7-8 combines with J gene TRBJ2-7; TRBD1 matches at 8 bases. V lost 4 bases to trimming and J lost 0 bases; unmatched junction nucleotides: 5. Germline CDR1 reads SGHVS; CDR2 reads FQNEAQ. The CDR3 length is 15 residues. CDR3 DNA sequence: TGTGCCAGCAGCTCGGACAGGGCAAGCTCCTACGAGCAGTACTTC. This codes for CASSSDRASSYEQYF.

The J gene is TRBJ2-3, the V gene TRBV12-3 or TRBV12-4; TRBD2 matches at 11 bases. This CDR3 region has 15 residues. J was trimmed by 5 bases and V by 5 bases; bases with no gene match: 6. CDR3 bases: TGTGCCAGCAGTCTACTAGCGGGAGTCCAAGATACGCAGTATTTT. As protein: CASSLLAGVQDTQYF.

This clonotype has a handful of counts. The V and J genes are TRBV29-1 and TRBJ2-1; 8 positions match TRBD2. Trimming took 5 bases from V and 6 from J; bases not matched to a gene: 12. The CDR3 extends over 15 amino acids. In germline, CDR1 is SQVTM, CDR2 ANQGSEA. CDR3 DNA: TGCAGCGTTTGGGGAGCGGGAGTTGTCCCCAATGAGCAGTTCTTC. Translating gives CSVWGAGVVPNEQFF.